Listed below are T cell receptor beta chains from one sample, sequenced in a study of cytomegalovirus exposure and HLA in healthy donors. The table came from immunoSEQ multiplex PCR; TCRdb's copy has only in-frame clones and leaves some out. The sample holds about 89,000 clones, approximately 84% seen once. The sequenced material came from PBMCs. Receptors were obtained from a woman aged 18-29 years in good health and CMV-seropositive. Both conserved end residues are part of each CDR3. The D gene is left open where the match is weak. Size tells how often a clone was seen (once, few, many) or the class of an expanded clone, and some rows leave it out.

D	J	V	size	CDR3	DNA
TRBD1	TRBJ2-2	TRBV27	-	CASSLMGQLSANTGELFF	TGTGCCAGCAGTTTAATGGGACAGTTAAGCGCGAACACCGGGGAGCTGTTTTTT
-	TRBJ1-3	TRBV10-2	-	CASTLGSGNTIYF	TGCGCCAGCACTCTCGGCTCTGGAAACACCATATATTTT
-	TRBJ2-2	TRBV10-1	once	CASTKDRANTGELFF	TGCGCCAGCACGAAGGACAGAGCGAACACCGGGGAGCTGTTTTTT
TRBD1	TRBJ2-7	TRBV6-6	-	CASSRRDRGPNEQYF	TGTGCCAGCAGTCGCCGGGACAGGGGGCCGAACGAGCAGTACTTC
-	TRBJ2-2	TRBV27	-	CASSLSATGELFF	TGTGCCAGCAGTTTATCGGCCACCGGGGAGCTGTTTTTT
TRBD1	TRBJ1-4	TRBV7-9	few	CASSFFGTGPEKLFF	TGTGCCAGCAGCTTCTTCGGGACAGGGCCGGAAAAACTGTTTTTT
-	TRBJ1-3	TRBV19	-	CASSRSSGNTIYF	TGTGCCAGTAGTCGGTCCTCTGGAAACACCATATATTTT
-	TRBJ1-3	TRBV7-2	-	CASSDFSGNTIYF	TGTGCCAGCAGCGACTTCTCTGGAAACACCATATATTTT
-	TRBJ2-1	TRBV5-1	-	CASSPPGGNEQFF	TGCGCCAGCAGCCCCCCCGGGGGCAATGAGCAGTTCTTC
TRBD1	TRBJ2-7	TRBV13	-	CASSSGRGTGIHEQYF	TGTGCCAGCAGCTCGGGGCGGGGGACAGGGATCCACGAGCAGTACTTC
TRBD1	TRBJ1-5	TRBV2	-	CASGQGTGSNQPQHF	TGTGCCAGCGGACAGGGGACGGGTAGCAATCAGCCCCAGCATTTT
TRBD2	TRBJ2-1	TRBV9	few	CASSVFLAGGMREQFF	TGTGCCAGCAGCGTTTTTCTAGCGGGGGGGATGAGGGAGCAGTTCTTC
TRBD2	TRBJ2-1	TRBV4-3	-	CASSHRASGGDEQFF	TGCGCCAGCAGCCACCGGGCTAGCGGGGGCGATGAGCAGTTCTTC
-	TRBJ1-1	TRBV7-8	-	CASSPRGQNTEAFF	TGTGCCAGCAGCCCCCGAGGACAGAACACTGAAGCTTTCTTT
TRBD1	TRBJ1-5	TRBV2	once	CASSEDWTGSDQPQHF	TGTGCCAGCAGTGAAGACTGGACAGGGTCTGATCAGCCCCAGCATTTT
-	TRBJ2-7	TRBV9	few	CASSPKLQSWEQYF	TGTGCCAGCAGCCCGAAATTACAGAGCTGGGAGCAGTACTTC
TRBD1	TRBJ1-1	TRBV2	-	CASRLQGADTEAFF	TGTGCCAGCAGACTTCAGGGGGCGGACACTGAAGCTTTCTTT
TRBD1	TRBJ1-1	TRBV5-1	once	CASRWQGAYMNTEAFF	TGCGCCAGCAGGTGGCAGGGGGCTTACATGAACACTGAAGCTTTCTTT
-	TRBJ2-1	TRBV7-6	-	CASSLTGGIEQFF	TGTGCCAGCAGCTTAACCGGCGGCATTGAGCAGTTCTTC
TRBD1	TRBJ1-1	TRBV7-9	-	CASSQGTGETEAFF	TGTGCCAGCAGCCAGGGGACAGGCGAAACTGAAGCTTTCTTT
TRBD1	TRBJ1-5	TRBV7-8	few	CASSFWDRAQPQHF	TGTGCCAGCAGCTTCTGGGACAGGGCTCAGCCCCAGCATTTT
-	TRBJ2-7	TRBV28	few	CASRPGAEGSHEQYF	TGTGCCAGCAGGCCCGGTGCGGAGGGATCCCACGAGCAGTACTTC
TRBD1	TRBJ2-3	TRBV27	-	CASSSGQGGPDTQYF	TGTGCCAGCAGTTCGGGACAGGGGGGACCAGATACGCAGTATTTT
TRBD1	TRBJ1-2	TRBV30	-	CAWSATGTGGFNYGYTF	TGTGCCTGGAGTGCAACCGGGACAGGGGGCTTTAACTATGGCTACACCTTC
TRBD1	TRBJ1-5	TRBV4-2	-	CASSQEDRGGNNQPQHF	TGTGCCAGCAGCCAAGAGGACAGGGGTGGGAACAATCAGCCCCAGCATTTT
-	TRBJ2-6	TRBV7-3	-	CASSFRVTGANVLTF	TGTGCCAGCAGCTTCAGGGTGACTGGGGCCAACGTCCTGACTTTC
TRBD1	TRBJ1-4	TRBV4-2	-	CASSQQGVATNEKLFF	TGTGCCAGCAGCCAGCAGGGGGTCGCAACTAATGAAAAACTGTTTTTT
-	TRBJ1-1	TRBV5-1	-	CASSGGGGGNTEAFF	TGCGCCAGCAGCGGGGGGGGCGGGGGTAACACTGAAGCTTTCTTT
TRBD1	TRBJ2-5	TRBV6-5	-	CASSRDRGRQTQYF	TGTGCCAGCAGTAGGGACAGGGGGAGACAGACCCAGTACTTC
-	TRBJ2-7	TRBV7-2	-	CASSFQGLRAEQYF	TGTGCCAGCAGCTTCCAGGGGCTTAGAGCGGAGCAGTACTTC
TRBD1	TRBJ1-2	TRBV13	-	CASSEQGIRGYTF	TGTGCCAGCAGCGAACAGGGGATTAGGGGCTACACCTTC
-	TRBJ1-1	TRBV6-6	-	CASSHAHVNTEAFF	TGTGCCAGCAGCCACGCACACGTGAACACTGAAGCTTTCTTT
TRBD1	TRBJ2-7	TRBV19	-	CASTNGTGTGTYEQYF	TGTGCCAGTACCAACGGCACCGGGACAGGGACCTACGAGCAGTACTTC
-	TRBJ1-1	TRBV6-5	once	CASSYVGEGTEAFF	TGTGCCAGCAGTTACGTAGGGGAGGGCACTGAAGCTTTCTTT
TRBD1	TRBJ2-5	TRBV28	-	CASSSRDREKGTAYQETQYF	TGTGCCAGCAGTTCCAGGGACAGGGAGAAGGGTACGGCCTACCAAGAGACCCAGTACTTC
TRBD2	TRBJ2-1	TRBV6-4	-	CASSDRPGTSGYNEQFF	TGTGCCAGCAGTGACCGTCCCGGGACTAGCGGGTACAATGAGCAGTTCTTC
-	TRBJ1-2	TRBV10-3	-	CAISETPREGYTF	TGTGCCATCAGTGAGACCCCTAGGGAGGGCTACACCTTC
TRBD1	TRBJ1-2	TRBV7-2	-	CASSSGQGYGYTF	TGTGCCAGCAGCTCAGGACAGGGGTATGGCTACACCTTC
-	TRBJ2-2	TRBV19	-	CASSRGQTYTGELFF	TGTGCCAGTAGTAGAGGACAGACCTACACCGGGGAGCTGTTTTTT
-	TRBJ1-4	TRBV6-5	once	CASSSGLGGEKLFF	TGTGCCAGCAGTTCGGGCCTGGGAGGAGAAAAACTGTTTTTT
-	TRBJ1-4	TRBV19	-	CASSIGAGATNEKLFF	TGTGCCAGTAGTATAGGAGCAGGCGCAACTAATGAAAAACTGTTTTTT
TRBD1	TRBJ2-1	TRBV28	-	CASSPLRQGALNEQFF	TGTGCCAGCAGTCCGCTTCGACAGGGGGCGCTGAATGAGCAGTTCTTC
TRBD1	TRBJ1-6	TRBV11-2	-	CASSFRGNSYNSPLHF	TGTGCCAGCAGCTTCAGGGGGAACTCCTATAATTCACCCCTCCACTTT
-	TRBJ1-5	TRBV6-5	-	CASSYWQNQPQHF	TGTGCCAGCAGTTACTGGCAGAATCAGCCCCAGCATTTT
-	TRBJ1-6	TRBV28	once	CASSLTVRAWHSPLHF	TGTGCCAGCAGTTTAACTGTCAGGGCGTGGCATTCACCCCTCCACTTT
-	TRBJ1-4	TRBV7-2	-	CASSLVGSSYEKLFF	TGTGCCAGCAGCTTAGTGGGCAGTTCCTATGAAAAACTGTTTTTT